The TCR beta chain under discussion was sequenced for a study of T cell repertoires in cytomegalovirus infection. Study overall: Recently identified HLA-C-restricted CMV epitopes were used, and well-studied HLA-B-restricted CMV epitopes were used as well. Public TCR beta signature analysis indicated the presence of both CMV infection and matching HLA type.

Each CDR3 protein gets one entry after TCRdb re-called the reads with MiXCR. The sample lists about 830,000 distinct CDR3 sequences, 30% to 35% seen once, with under 15% in the top ten. Study conclusions and caveats: Predominance within the ex vivo response was attributable to HLA-C-restricted CMV-specific TCR beta clonotypes. Summed public TCR beta family frequency identified CMV carriers bearing the relevant HLA.

V was trimmed by 5 bases and J by 0 bases, leaving 6 bases between them. The CDR3 extends over 13 amino acids. The germline CDR1 and CDR2 sequences are LNHDA and SQIVND (reference sequence). This clonotype was picked up a small number of times. The antigen is unknown. V is TRBV19 and J is TRBJ2-3; D is uncertain. The sequence was obtained from a human donor in good health (CMV status not recorded). Some clones in this sample may be carry-over from other donors' samples. Material: cultured CD8+ T cells from PBMCs, obtained from culture after CMV antigen stimulation. CDR3: CASSVGSTDTQYF. For the CDR3, the DNA is TGTGCCAGTAGTGTCGGGAGCACAGATACGCAGTATTTT.